Below are 5 T cell receptor beta chains sequenced from a single sample in a study of blood T cell repertoires in COVID-19. Assay: immunoSEQ multiplex PCR; the TCRdb copy retains only in-frame clones and omits some. The table has approximately 120,000 clones, roughly 88% seen once. Sequencing input: peripheral blood. Receptors were obtained from an elderly woman with active or convalescent COVID-19.

The J gene is TRBJ2-1, the V gene TRBV7-9; TRBD2 aligns across 15 bases. Germline values: CDR1 SEHNR, CDR2 FQNEAQ (reference sequence). Trimming at V came to 2 bases and at J to 0 bases, leaving 5 bases not matched to a gene. The CDR3 spans 19 residues. CDR3 sequence: CASSLLPGLAGGSYNEQFF. In DNA, the CDR3 is TGTGCCAGCAGCTTACTGCCGGGACTAGCGGGAGGCTCCTACAATGAGCAGTTCTTC.

V gene TRBV10-1 combines with J gene TRBJ2-7, with a possible D match to TRBD2 (5 bases). This CDR3 comprises 14 residues. Per the germline V gene, CDR1 is WNHNN and CDR2 is SYGVQD (reference sequence). V lost 2 bases to trimming and J lost 5 bases, with 13 bases between them. The CDR3 DNA sequence: TGCGCCAGCAGTGAGGGACTCCCGGCCAACGAGCAGTACTTC. This codes for CASSEGLPANEQYF.

This rearrangement joins TRBV5-1 to TRBJ1-1, with a weak D call TRBD1 (6 bases). The CDR3 has 16 amino acids. Trimming removed 0 bases from V and 0 bases from J, with 12 bases in between. Per germline, CDR1 SGHRS and CDR2 YFSETQ. The CDR3 DNA reads as TGCGCCAGCAGCTTGGTCGGGACAAGCGTGAACACTGAAGCTTTCTTT. Translation: CASSLVGTSVNTEAFF.

The chain has TRBV24-1 and TRBJ1-2; TRBD1 might be the D (5 bases). CDR1 and CDR2 from the germline V gene are KGHDR and SFDVKD. The CDR3 is 14 amino acids. Trimming took 2 bases from V and 6 from J, leaving 12 bases between them. The DNA of the CDR3 is TGTGCCACCAGTGATTATCAGGGTTGGGATGGCTACACCTTC. It is translated as CATSDYQGWDGYTF.

V gene TRBV5-4 combines with J gene TRBJ1-6, with 7 bases matching TRBD1. CDR1 is SGHNT, CDR2 YYREEE, per germline (reference sequence). J lost 7 bases, V lost 4 bases, and 8 bases had no gene match. The CDR3 consists of 15 residues. CDR3: CASSRKEQGNSPLHF. CDR3 DNA: TGTGCCAGCAGCCGTAAGGAACAGGGGAATTCACCCCTCCACTTT.